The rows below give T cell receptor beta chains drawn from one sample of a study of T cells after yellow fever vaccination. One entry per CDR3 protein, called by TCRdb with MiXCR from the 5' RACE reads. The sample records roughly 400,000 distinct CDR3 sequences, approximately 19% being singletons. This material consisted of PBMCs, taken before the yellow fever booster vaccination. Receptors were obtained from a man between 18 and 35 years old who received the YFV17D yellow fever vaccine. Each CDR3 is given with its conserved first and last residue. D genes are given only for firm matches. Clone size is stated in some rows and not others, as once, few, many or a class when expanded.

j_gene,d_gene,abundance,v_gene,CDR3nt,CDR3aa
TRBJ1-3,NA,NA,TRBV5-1,TGCGCCAGCAGCTTGATGGAGAGCTCTGGAAACACCATATATTTT,CASSLMESSGNTIYF
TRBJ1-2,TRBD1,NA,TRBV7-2,TGTGCCAGCAGCTACCGACAGGGTCGTAGTGGCTACACCTTC,CASSYRQGRSGYTF
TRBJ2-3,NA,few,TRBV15,TGTGCCACCAGCAGAGACGCCGGAAGGGATACGCAGTATTTT,CATSRDAGRDTQYF
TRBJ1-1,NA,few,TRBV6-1,TGTGCCAGCAGTGAGGGGACCCGGAGGGCGGCTTTCTTT,CASSEGTRRAAFF
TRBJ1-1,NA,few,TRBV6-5,TGTGCCAGCAGTTACTCGAGGAACACTGAAGCTTTCTTT,CASSYSRNTEAFF
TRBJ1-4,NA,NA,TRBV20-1,TGCAGTGCTAGATCTGGAGGGGACGAAAAACTGTTTTTT,CSARSGGDEKLFF
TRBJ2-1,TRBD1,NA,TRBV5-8,TGTGCCAGCAGCTTGGTCCGGACAGGGAATAATGAGCAGTTCTTC,CASSLVRTGNNEQFF
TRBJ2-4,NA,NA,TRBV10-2,TGCGCCAGCAGTGAGAAAAGAACCCAACAGTACTTC,CASSEKRTQQYF
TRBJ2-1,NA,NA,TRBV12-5,TGTGCTAGTGGCCTGACAGGTCGTAGCTCCTACAATGAGCAGTTCTTC,CASGLTGRSSYNEQFF
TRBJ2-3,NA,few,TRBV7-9,TGTGCCAGCAGCGCAAGACGTGGCACAGATACGCAGTATTTT,CASSARRGTDTQYF
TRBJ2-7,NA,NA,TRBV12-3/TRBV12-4,TGTGCCAGCAGCGGGAGCGGGTCCTACGAGCAGTACTTC,CASSGSGSYEQYF
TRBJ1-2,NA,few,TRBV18,TGTGCCAGCTCACCAGAGGCGGTGAGACTGACCTACACCTTC,CASSPEAVRLTYTF
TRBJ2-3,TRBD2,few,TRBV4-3,TGCGCCAGCAGCCAAGACTTCCTAGCGGGGGACCTAAACACAGATACGCAGTATTTT,CASSQDFLAGDLNTDTQYF
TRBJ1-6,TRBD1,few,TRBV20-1,TGCAGTGCTAACAGGGGGCCTAATTCACCCCTCCACTTT,CSANRGPNSPLHF
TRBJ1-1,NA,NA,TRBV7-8,TGTGCCAGCAGCATTTGGGGGCAGAACACTGAAGCTTTCTTT,CASSIWGQNTEAFF
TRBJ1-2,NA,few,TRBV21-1,TGTGCCAGCAGCAAAGAGGGGACGGCTAACTATGGCTACACCTTC,CASSKEGTANYGYTF
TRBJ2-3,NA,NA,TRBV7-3,TGTGCCAGCAGCCCCGACTCGGATACGCAGTATTTT,CASSPDSDTQYF
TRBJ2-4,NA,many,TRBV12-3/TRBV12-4,TGTGCCAGCAGTTTACCAGGGGCGCGGAACATTCAGTACTTC,CASSLPGARNIQYF